This T cell receptor beta chain was captured by sequencing in a study of blood T cell repertoires in COVID-19. Across the whole study: Researchers got acute and convalescent COVID-19 samples from the United States, Italy and Spain. Sources were T cells, B-cell-depleted T cells, or PBMCs; the material itself was cDNA or gDNA.

The CDR3 extends over 15 amino acids. CDR1 is LNHDA and CDR2 is SQIVND in the germline V gene (reference sequence). V shed 7 bases and J 9 bases; nucleotides not matched to a gene: 14. Seattle participants joined during active infection and were tracked over time. Generated by immunoSEQ multiplex PCR, the TCRdb table keeps only in-frame clones and is missing some. Of about 340,000 clones in the sample, more than 70% were seen once. The chain recombines TRBV19 with TRBJ2-1, with 8 positions matching TRBD1. The source of this sequence is a woman aged 70-85 years with COVID-19, enrolled during active disease. Sequencing was performed on peripheral blood. The CDR3 DNA reads as TGTGCCAGTAAGGTGTTGGACAGGGTAGGTACTGAGCAGTTCTTC. As protein: CASKVLDRVGTEQFF. The full variable domain, its missing parts supplied by reference TRBV19 and TRBJ2-1, is DGGITQSPKYLFRKEGQNVTLSCEQNLNHDAMYWYRQDPGQGLRLIYYSQIVNDFQKGDIAEGYSVSREKKESFPLTVTSAQKNPTAFYLCASKVLDRVGTEQFFGPGTRLTVL.